Listed below are T cell receptor beta chains from one sample, sequenced in a study of human T cells and chemical hapten exposure. TCRdb analysed the RACE reads with MiXCR anew, one entry per CDR3 protein. The profile shows under 300,000 distinct CDR3 sequences, about 9% of them singletons. Material: whole blood, obtained in connection with sensitization to the hapten diphenylcyclopropenone (DPC). The source is a woman aged 40 to 55 with alopecia areata. Some clones in this sample may be carry-over from other donors' samples. The CDR3 runs from the conserved cysteine through the conserved F or W. Each record gives: V gene, clone size, J gene, D gene, CDR3 protein, CDR3 DNA. The D gene is left open where the match is weak. Size is stated for part of the rows, as once, few or many counts, or as a class when the clone is expanded.

v_call: TRBV7-9
clone_size: NA
j_call: TRBJ2-1
d_call: NA
cdr3_aa: CASSFRLAEYNEQFF
cdr3_nt: TGTGCCAGCAGCTTTAGATTAGCGGAATACAATGAGCAGTTCTTC

v_call: TRBV24-1
clone_size: many
j_call: TRBJ2-3
d_call: TRBD1
cdr3_aa: CATSDATGTGFPDTQYF
cdr3_nt: TGTGCCACCAGTGATGCTACCGGGACAGGGTTTCCAGATACGCAGTATTTT

v_call: TRBV10-3
clone_size: many
j_call: TRBJ2-2
d_call: NA
cdr3_aa: CAISGTVNTGELFF
cdr3_nt: TGTGCCATCAGCGGAACGGTGAACACCGGGGAGCTGTTTTTT

v_call: TRBV3-1
clone_size: few
j_call: TRBJ1-4
d_call: NA
cdr3_aa: CASSPGRRNEKLFF
cdr3_nt: TGTGCCAGCAGCCCAGGGAGGAGAAATGAAAAACTGTTTTTT

v_call: TRBV7-2
clone_size: many
j_call: TRBJ2-3
d_call: TRBD2
cdr3_aa: CASSRGGRSTDTQYF
cdr3_nt: TGTGCCAGCAGCCGGGGGGGACGGAGCACAGATACGCAGTATTTT

v_call: TRBV28
clone_size: many
j_call: TRBJ2-5
d_call: TRBD2
cdr3_aa: CASSYSGGLAGLKTQYF
cdr3_nt: TGTGCCAGCAGTTACTCCGGGGGACTAGCGGGATTGAAGACCCAGTACTTC

v_call: TRBV6-5
clone_size: many
j_call: TRBJ1-3
d_call: NA
cdr3_aa: CASSRSSGNTIYF
cdr3_nt: TGTGCCAGCAGTCGCTCGTCCGGAAACACCATATATTTT

v_call: TRBV5-1
clone_size: NA
j_call: TRBJ2-3
d_call: TRBD1
cdr3_aa: CASSLGAGGRSDTQYF
cdr3_nt: TGCGCCAGCAGCTTGGGAGCAGGGGGCAGGTCAGATACGCAGTATTTT

v_call: TRBV10-3
clone_size: few
j_call: TRBJ2-3
d_call: TRBD1
cdr3_aa: CAIKPGTGAPADTQYF
cdr3_nt: TGTGCCATCAAGCCCGGGACAGGGGCGCCGGCAGATACGCAGTATTTT

v_call: TRBV20-1
clone_size: NA
j_call: TRBJ2-1
d_call: NA
cdr3_aa: CSARVPARGQFF
cdr3_nt: TGCAGTGCTAGGGTGCCAGCGAGGGGGCAGTTCTTC

v_call: TRBV14
clone_size: many
j_call: TRBJ2-6
d_call: NA
cdr3_aa: CASSQDPQRSGANVLTF
cdr3_nt: TGTGCCAGCAGCCAAGATCCCCAGCGGTCTGGGGCCAACGTCCTGACTTTC

v_call: TRBV7-6
clone_size: few
j_call: TRBJ1-1
d_call: NA
cdr3_aa: CASSTYRAAYTEAFF
cdr3_nt: TGTGCCAGCAGCACCTACAGGGCAGCGTACACTGAAGCTTTCTTT

v_call: TRBV24-1
clone_size: NA
j_call: TRBJ2-2
d_call: NA
cdr3_aa: CATSGQPGQPNTGELFF
cdr3_nt: TGTGCCACCAGTGGCCAACCAGGACAGCCAAACACCGGGGAGCTGTTTTTT

v_call: TRBV4-2
clone_size: few
j_call: TRBJ2-6
d_call: NA
cdr3_aa: CASSQEGPSSGANVLTF
cdr3_nt: TGTGCCAGCAGCCAAGAGGGACCCAGCTCTGGGGCCAACGTCCTGACTTTC

v_call: TRBV3-1
clone_size: few
j_call: TRBJ1-5
d_call: NA
cdr3_aa: CASSQGGGASNQPQHF
cdr3_nt: TGTGCCAGCAGCCAAGGAGGGGGGGCCAGCAATCAGCCCCAGCATTTT